One T cell receptor beta chain is described in this entry. What it binds is not known. The method was immunoSEQ multiplex PCR; TCRdb's version includes in-frame clones alone and lacks a portion of them. This table has 11,000 to 15,000 clones, 94% appearing once. This record belongs to a study of T cell clonotyping in hematopoietic cell transplantation. Study-level points and caveats: No sorting was done, leaving CD4 and CD8 contributions mixed.

This receptor was obtained from a male patient aged 60-70 years who had an allogeneic stem cell transplant from an unrelated donor, so the T cells may come from the graft donor. Some clones in this sample may be carry-over from other donors' samples. The sample here was PBMCs, taken 30 days after allogeneic stem cell transplant.

The CDR3 region is CASSPGTSGKTDTQYF. For the CDR3, the DNA is TGTGCCAGCAGCCCTGGGACTAGCGGGAAAACAGATACGCAGTATTTT. The chain links TRBV9 to TRBJ2-3, with 13 bases matching TRBD2. J was trimmed by 3 bases and V by 4 bases; bases with no gene match: 5. Per germline, CDR1 SGDLS and CDR2 YYNGEE. The CDR3 has 16 residues.